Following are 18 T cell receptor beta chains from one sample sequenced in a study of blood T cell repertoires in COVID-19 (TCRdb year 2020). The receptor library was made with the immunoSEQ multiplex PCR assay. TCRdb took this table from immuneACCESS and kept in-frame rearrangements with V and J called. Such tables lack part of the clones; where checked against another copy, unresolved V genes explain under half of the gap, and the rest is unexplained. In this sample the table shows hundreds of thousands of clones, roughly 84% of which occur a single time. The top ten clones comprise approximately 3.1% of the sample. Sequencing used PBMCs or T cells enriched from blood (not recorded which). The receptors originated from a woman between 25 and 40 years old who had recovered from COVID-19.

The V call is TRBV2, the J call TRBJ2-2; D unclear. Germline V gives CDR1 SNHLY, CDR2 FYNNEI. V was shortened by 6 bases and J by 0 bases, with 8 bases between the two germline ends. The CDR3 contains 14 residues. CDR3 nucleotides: TGTGCCAGCAGCGAGACAACGAACACCGGGGAGCTGTTTTTT. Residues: CASSETTNTGELFF. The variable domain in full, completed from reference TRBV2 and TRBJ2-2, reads EPEVTQTPSHQVTQMGQEVILRCVPISNHLYFYWYRQILGQKVEFLVSFYNNEISEKSEIFDDQFSVERPDGSNFTLKIRSTKLEDSAMYFCASSETTNTGELFFGEGSRLTVL.

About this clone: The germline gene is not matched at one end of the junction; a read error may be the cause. The CDR3 sequence: CASSSPDGTGTGELFF. In DNA, the CDR3 is TGTGCTAGCAGCTCTCCCGATGGGACAGGCACCGGGGAGCTGTTTTTT. V gene TRBV7-7 combines with J gene TRBJ2-2; 8 bases line up with TRBD1. The CDR3 runs 16 residues. CDR1 is SSHAT and CDR2 is FNYEAQ in the germline V gene (reference sequence).

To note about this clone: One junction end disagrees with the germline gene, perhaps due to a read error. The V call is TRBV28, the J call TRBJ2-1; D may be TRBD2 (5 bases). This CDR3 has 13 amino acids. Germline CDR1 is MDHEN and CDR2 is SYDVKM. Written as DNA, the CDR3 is TGTGCCAGCACCCGAACCGGGAACAACGAGCAGTTCTTC. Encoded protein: CASTRTGNNEQFF.

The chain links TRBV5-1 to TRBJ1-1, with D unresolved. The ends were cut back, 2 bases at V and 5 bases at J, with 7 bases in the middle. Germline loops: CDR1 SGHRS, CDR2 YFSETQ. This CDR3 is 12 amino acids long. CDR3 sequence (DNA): TGCGCCAGCAGCTTCGGGGAGACTGAAGCTTTCTTT. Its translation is CASSFGETEAFF.

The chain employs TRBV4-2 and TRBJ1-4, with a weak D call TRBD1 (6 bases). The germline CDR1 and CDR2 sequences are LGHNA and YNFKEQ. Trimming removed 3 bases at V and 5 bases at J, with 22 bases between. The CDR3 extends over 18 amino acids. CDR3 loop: CASSQLSPSTGKNEKLFF. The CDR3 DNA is TGTGCCAGCAGCCAGCTCTCACCCAGTACAGGGAAGAATGAAAAACTGTTTTTT.

The CDR3 DNA reads as TGTGCCAGCAGCCTAAGAAATAACTATGGCTACACCTTC. This translates into CASSLRNNYGYTF. The chain has TRBV2 and TRBJ1-2; D is ambiguous. V was pared by 6 bases and J by 1 base, with 9 bases between. From germline, CDR1 is SNHLY and CDR2 FYNNEI. The CDR3 totals 13 residues.

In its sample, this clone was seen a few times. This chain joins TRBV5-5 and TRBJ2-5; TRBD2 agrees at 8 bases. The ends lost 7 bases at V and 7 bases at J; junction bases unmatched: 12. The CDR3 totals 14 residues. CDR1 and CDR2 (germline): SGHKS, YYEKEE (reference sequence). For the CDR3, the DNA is TGTGCCAGCGGTACTAGCGGCCCGCGTGGGACCCAGTACTTC. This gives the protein CASGTSGPRGTQYF.

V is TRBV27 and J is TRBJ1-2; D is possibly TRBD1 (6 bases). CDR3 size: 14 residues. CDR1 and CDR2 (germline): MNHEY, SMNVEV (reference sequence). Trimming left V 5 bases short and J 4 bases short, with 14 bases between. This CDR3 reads CASSSNTGSYGYTF. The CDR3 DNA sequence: TGTGCCAGCAGTAGCAATACAGGGTCCTATGGCTACACCTTC.

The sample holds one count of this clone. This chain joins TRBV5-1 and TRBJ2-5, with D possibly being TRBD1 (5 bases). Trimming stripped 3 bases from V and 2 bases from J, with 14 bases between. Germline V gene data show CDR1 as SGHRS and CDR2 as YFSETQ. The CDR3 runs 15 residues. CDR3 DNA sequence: TGCGCCAGCAGCTGGGAAGGGGTACGACAAGAGACCCAGTACTTC. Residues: CASSWEGVRQETQYF. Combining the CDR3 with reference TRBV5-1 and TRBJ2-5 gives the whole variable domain KAGVTQTPRYLIKTRGQQVTLSCSPISGHRSVSWYQQTPGQGLQFLFEYFSETQRNKGNFPGRFSGRQFSNSRSEMNVSTLELGDSALYLCASSWEGVRQETQYFGPGTRLLVL.

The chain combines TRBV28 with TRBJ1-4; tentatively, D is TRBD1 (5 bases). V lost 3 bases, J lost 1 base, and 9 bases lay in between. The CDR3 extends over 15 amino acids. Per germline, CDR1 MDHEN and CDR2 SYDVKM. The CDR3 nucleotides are TGTGCCAGCAGTTTCTCCAGGGTAACTAATGAAAAACTGTTTTTT. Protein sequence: CASSFSRVTNEKLFF.

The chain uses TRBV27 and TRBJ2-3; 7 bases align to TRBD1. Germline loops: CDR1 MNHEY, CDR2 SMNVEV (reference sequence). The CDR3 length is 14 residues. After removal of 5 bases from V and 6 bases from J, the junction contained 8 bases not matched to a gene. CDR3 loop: CASSPDRAEDTQYF. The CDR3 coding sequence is TGTGCCAGCAGTCCCGACAGGGCGGAGGATACGCAGTATTTT.

Here the CDR3 reads CASSFLNGTSGSRSYNEQFF. CDR3 coding DNA: TGCGCCAGCAGCTTCCTAAACGGGACTAGCGGGTCCCGCTCCTACAATGAGCAGTTCTTC. The V gene is TRBV5-1, the J gene TRBJ2-1; 12 nucleotides line up with TRBD2. Trimming at V came to 2 bases and at J to 0 bases, leaving 12 bases not matched to a gene. The CDR3 totals 20 residues. Germline CDR1 and CDR2: SGHRS and YFSETQ. The variable domain in full, with the rest retrieved from reference TRBV5-1 and TRBJ2-1, is KAGVTQTPRYLIKTRGQQVTLSCSPISGHRSVSWYQQTPGQGLQFLFEYFSETQRNKGNFPGRFSGRQFSNSRSEMNVSTLELGDSALYLCASSFLNGTSGSRSYNEQFFGPGTRLTVL.

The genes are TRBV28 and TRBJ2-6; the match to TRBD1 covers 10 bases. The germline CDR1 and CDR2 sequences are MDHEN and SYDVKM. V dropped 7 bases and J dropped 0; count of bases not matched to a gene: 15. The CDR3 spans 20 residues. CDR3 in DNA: TGTGCCAGCACCCCTTTAGCGGACAGGGGGATTTCCTCTGGGGCCAACGTCCTGACTTTC. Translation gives CASTPLADRGISSGANVLTF. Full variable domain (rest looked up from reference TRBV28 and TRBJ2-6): DVKVTQSSRYLVKRTGEKVFLECVQDMDHENMFWYRQDPGLGLRLIYFSYDVKMKEKGDIPEGYSVSREKKERFSLILESASTNQTSMYLCASTPLADRGISSGANVLTFGAGSRLTVL.

The CDR3: CASSYGLRGAEAFF. The CDR3 DNA follows: TGTGCCAGCAGTTACGGGCTCCGGGGAGCTGAAGCTTTCTTT. V and J are TRBV6-5 and TRBJ1-1; D is uncertain. Per the germline V gene, CDR1 is MNHEY and CDR2 is SVGAGI. The germline V and J ends were trimmed by 2 bases and 6 bases, with 13 bases remaining between them. This CDR3 spans 14 amino acids.

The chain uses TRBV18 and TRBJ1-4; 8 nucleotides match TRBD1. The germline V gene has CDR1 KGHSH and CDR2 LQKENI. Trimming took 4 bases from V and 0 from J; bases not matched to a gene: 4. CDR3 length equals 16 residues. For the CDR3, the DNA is TGTGCCAGCTCACGGGGACAGGAAGCAACTAATGAAAAACTGTTTTTT. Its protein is CASSRGQEATNEKLFF.

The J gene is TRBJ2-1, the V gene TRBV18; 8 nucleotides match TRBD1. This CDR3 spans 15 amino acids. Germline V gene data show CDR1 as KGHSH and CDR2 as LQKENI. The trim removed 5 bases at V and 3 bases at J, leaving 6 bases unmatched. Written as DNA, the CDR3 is TGTGCCAGCTCATTAGGACAGGGCAACTACAATGAGCAGTTCTTC. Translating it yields CASSLGQGNYNEQFF.

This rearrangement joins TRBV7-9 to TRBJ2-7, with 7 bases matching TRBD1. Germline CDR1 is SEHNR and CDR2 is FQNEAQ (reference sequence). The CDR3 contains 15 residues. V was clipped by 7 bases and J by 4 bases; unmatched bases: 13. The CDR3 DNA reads TGTGCCAGCATGCCTCTAATAGGGACAGCTTACGAGCAGTACTTC. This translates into CASMPLIGTAYEQYF.

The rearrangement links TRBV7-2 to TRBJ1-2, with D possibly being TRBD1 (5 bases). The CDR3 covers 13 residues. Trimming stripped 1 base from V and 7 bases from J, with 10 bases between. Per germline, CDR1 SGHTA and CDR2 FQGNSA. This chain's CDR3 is CASSLGAGLGYTF. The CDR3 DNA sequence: TGTGCCAGCAGCTTAGGGGCAGGGCTTGGCTACACCTTC. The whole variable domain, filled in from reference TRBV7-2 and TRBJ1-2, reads GAGVSQSPSNKVTEKGKDVELRCDPISGHTALYWYRQSLGQGLEFLIYFQGNSAPDKSGLPSDRFSAERTGGSVSTLTIQRTQQEDSAVYLCASSLGAGLGYTFGSGTRLTVV.